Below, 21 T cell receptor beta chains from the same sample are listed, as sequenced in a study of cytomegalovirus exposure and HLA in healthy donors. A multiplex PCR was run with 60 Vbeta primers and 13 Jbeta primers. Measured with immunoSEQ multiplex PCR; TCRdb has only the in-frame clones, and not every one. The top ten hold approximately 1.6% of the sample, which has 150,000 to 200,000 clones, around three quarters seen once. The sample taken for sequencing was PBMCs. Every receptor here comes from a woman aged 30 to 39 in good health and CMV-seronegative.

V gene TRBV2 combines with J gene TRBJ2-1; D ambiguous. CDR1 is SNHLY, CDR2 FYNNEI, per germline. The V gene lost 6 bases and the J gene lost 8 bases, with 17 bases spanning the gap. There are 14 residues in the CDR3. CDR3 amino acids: CASSNPETGDEQFF. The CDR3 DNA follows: TGTGCCAGCAGCAACCCGGAGACCGGAGATGAGCAGTTCTTC.

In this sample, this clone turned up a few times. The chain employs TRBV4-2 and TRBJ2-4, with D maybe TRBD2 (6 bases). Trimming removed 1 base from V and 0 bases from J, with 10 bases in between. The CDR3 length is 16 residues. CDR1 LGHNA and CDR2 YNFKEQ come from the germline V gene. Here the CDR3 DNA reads TGTGCCAGCAGCCAAGGCGGCGGGGTAGCCAAAAACATTCAGTACTTC. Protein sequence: CASSQGGGVAKNIQYF.

The CDR3: CAWSVHRSQPQHF. CDR3 DNA sequence: TGTGCCTGGAGTGTACATAGGAGTCAGCCCCAGCATTTT. The chain recombines TRBV30 with TRBJ1-5; no clear D. The CDR3 consists of 13 residues. Trimming left V 0 bases short and J 6 bases short, with 9 bases between. Per the germline V gene, CDR1 is GTSNPN and CDR2 is SVGIG (reference sequence).

The CDR3 nucleotides read TGTGCCAGCAGCCAAGATCTTGCGCGGAGCTATGGCTACACCTTC. Its protein is CASSQDLARSYGYTF. The chain carries TRBV14 and TRBJ1-2, with no clear D. V shed 0 bases and J shed 4 bases, with 12 bases lying between them. CDR1 and CDR2 from the germline V gene are SGHDN and FVKESK. This CDR3 is 15 amino acids long. Combining the CDR3 with reference TRBV14 and TRBJ1-2 gives the whole variable domain EAGVTQFPSHSVIEKGQTVTLRCDPISGHDNLYWYRRVMGKEIKFLLHFVKESKQDESGMPNNRFLAERTGGTYSTLKVQPAELEDSGVYFCASSQDLARSYGYTFGSGTRLTVV.

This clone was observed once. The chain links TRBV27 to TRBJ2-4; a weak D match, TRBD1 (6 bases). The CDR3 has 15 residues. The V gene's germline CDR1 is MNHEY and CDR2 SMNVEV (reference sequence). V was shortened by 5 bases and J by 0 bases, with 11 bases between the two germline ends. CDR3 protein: CASSPGVLAKNIQYF. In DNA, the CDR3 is TGTGCCAGCAGTCCAGGGGTTCTAGCCAAAAACATTCAGTACTTC.

The CDR3: CASSRQGASTGELFF. CDR3 DNA: TGTGCCAGCAGTAGACAGGGGGCTTCCACCGGGGAGCTGTTTTTT. The V gene is TRBV6-1, the J gene TRBJ2-2, with 10 nucleotides matching TRBD1. In germline, CDR1 is MNHNS, CDR2 SASEGT. The CDR3 is 15 residues long. V lost 5 bases, J lost 4 bases, and 4 bases stayed unmatched.

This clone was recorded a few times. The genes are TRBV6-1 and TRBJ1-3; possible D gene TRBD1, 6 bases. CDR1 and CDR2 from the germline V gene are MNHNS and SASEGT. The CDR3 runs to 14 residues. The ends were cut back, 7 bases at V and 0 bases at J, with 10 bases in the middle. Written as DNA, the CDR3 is TGTGCCAGCACGACAGGCCACTCTGGAAACACCATATATTTT. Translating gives CASTTGHSGNTIYF.

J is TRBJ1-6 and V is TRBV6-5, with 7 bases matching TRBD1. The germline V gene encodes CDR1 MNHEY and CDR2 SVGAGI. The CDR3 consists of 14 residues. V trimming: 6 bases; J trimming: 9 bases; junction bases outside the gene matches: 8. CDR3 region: CASSRVDRASPLHF. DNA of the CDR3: TGTGCCAGCAGCCGAGTAGACAGGGCTTCACCCCTCCACTTT.

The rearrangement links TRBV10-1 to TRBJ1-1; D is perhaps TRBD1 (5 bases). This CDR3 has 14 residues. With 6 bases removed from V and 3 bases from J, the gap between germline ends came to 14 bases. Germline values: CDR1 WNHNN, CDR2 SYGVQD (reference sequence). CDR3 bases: TGCGCCAGCAGGGGGGGGATAAAGGACACTGAAGCTTTCTTT. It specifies CASRGGIKDTEAFF.

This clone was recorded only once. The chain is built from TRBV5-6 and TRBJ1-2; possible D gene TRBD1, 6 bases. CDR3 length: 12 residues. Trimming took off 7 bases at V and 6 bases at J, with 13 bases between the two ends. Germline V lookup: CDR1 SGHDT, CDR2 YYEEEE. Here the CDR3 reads CASERGSHGYTF. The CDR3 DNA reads TGTGCCAGCGAAAGGGGGTCCCATGGCTACACCTTC. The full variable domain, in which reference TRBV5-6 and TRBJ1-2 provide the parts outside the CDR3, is DAGVTQSPTHLIKTRGQQVTLRCSPKSGHDTVSWYQQALGQGPQFIFQYYEEEERQRGNFPDRFSGHQFPNYSSELNVNALLLGDSALYLCASERGSHGYTFGSGTRLTVV.

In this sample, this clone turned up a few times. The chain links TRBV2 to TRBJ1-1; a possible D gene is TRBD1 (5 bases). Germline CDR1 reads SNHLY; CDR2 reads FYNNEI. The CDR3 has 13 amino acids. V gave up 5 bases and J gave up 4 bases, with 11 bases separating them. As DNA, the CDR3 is TGTGCCAGCAGTATAGCGGGGGGCACTGAAGCTTTCTTT. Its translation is CASSIAGGTEAFF.

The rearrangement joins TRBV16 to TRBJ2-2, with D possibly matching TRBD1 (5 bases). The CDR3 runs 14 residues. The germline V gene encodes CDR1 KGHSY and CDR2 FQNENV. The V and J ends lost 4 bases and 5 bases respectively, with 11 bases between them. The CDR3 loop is CASSPNSGTGELFF. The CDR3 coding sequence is TGTGCCAGCAGCCCAAATTCAGGGACCGGGGAGCTGTTTTTT.

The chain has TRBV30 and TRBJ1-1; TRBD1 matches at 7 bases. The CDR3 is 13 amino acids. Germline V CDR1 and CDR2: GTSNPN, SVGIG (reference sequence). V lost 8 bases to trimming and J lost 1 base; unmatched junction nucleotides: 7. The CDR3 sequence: CARRTGWNTEAFF. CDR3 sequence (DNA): TGTGCCCGAAGGACAGGCTGGAACACTGAAGCTTTCTTT.

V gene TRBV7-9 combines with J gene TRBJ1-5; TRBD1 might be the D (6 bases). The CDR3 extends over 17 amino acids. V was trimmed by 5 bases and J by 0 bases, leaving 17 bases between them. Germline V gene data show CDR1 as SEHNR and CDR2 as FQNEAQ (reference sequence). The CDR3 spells CASSHSGQTYSNQPQHF. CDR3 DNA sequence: TGTGCCAGCAGCCACAGCGGACAGACTTATAGCAATCAGCCCCAGCATTTT.

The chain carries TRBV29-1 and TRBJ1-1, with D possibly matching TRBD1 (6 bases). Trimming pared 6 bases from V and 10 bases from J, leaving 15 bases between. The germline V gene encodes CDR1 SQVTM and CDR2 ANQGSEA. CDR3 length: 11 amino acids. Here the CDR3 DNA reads TGCAGCGTCTGGACAGTCCCGTCAGCTTTCTTT. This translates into CSVWTVPSAFF.

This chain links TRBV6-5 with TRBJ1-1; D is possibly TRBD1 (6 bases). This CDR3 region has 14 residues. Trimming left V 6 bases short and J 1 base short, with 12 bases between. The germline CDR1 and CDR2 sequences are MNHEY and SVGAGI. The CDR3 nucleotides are TGTGCCAGCAGGCCCGGGACACAGAACACTGAAGCTTTCTTT. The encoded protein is CASRPGTQNTEAFF.

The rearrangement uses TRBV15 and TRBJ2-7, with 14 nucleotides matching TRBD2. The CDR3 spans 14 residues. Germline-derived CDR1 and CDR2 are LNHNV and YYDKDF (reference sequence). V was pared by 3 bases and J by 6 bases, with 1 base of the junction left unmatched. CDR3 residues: CATSSGTSGSEQYF. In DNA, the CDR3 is TGTGCCACCAGCAGTGGGACTAGCGGGAGCGAGCAGTACTTC.

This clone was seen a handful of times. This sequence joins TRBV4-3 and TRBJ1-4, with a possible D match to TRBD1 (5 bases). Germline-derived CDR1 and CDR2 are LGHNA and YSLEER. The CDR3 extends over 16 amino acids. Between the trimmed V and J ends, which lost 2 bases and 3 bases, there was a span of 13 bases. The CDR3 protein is CASSQQGHLSNEKLFF. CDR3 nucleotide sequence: TGCGCCAGCAGCCAACAAGGACACCTCTCTAATGAAAAACTGTTTTTT.

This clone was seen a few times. As DNA, the CDR3 is TGTGCCAGCAAGGCGACAGTCACGAACACTGAAGCTTTCTTT. Amino acid sequence: CASKATVTNTEAFF. The chain joins TRBV5-4 to TRBJ1-1, with D possibly TRBD1 on 5 matching bases. V dropped 6 bases and J dropped 1 base, with 13 bases sitting between them. Germline CDR1 SGHNT, CDR2 YYREEE (reference sequence). This CDR3 has 14 residues.

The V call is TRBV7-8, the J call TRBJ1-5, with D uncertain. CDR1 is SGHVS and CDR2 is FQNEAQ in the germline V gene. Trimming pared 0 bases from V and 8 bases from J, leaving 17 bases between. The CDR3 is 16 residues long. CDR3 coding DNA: TGTGCCAGCAGCTTAGCCGCCGCCAGACTACTGGAGCCCCAGCATTTT. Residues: CASSLAAARLLEPQHF.

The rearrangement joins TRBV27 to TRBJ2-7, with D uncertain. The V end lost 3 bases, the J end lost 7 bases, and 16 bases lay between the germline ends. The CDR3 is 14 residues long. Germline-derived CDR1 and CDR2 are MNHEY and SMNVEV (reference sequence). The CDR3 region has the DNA TGTGCCAGCAGTTTTTCCGTACGGTTCACTGAGCAGTACTTC. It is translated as CASSFSVRFTEQYF.